One sample yielded the 27 T cell receptor beta chains listed below, sequenced in a study of response to subunit inactivated influenza vaccine. Each CDR3 protein gets one entry after TCRdb re-called the RT-PCR reads with MiXCR. The sample holds a few hundred thousand distinct CDR3 sequences, approximately 7.7% seen once. The specimen comprised PBMCs from blood, sampled less than 25 months after vaccination. All receptors derive from a man aged 50 to 75 who received an inactivated influenza vaccine.

The V gene is TRBV2, the J gene TRBJ2-7, with D perhaps given as TRBD1 or TRBD2 (5 bases each). The germline CDR1 and CDR2 sequences are SNHLY and FYNNEI. V gave up 10 bases and J gave up 1 base, with 26 bases separating them. The CDR3 consists of 17 residues. CDR3 DNA sequence: TGTGCCATGTATATTTTAGGGGACCGAGAAATATCCTACGAGCAGTACTTC. This translates into CAMYILGDREISYEQYF.

The rearrangement uses TRBV20-1 and TRBJ2-7, with 10 bases fitting TRBD2. The V gene's germline CDR1 is DFQATT and CDR2 SNEGSKA (reference sequence). V gave up 3 bases and J gave up 7 bases; unmatched junction bases: 12. The CDR3 is 15 residues long. Written as DNA, the CDR3 is TGCAGTGCTAGTAGGGGTCTAGCGGGGGACGGGGAGCAGTACTTC. Its translation is CSASRGLAGDGEQYF.

The rearrangement uses TRBV4-1 and TRBJ2-7; no clear D gene. The CDR3 is made up of 14 amino acids. Germline values: CDR1 MGHRA, CDR2 YSYEKL. Trimming stripped 1 base from V and 0 bases from J, with 7 bases between. The CDR3 nucleotides read TGCGCCAGCAGCCAAGCCGAGGACTCCTACGAGCAGTACTTC. Translation: CASSQAEDSYEQYF.

This chain joins TRBV12-3 or TRBV12-4 and TRBJ2-1, with a tentative D call TRBD2 (6 bases). This CDR3 spans 15 amino acids. V lost 6 bases and J 0 bases, leaving 12 bases between the germline ends. CDR3 DNA: TGTGCCAGCAGACGCGGGGTAAGCTCCTACAATGAGCAGTTCTTC. It is translated as CASRRGVSSYNEQFF.

Only a few counts were recorded for this clonotype. This chain joins TRBV7-9 and TRBJ2-7; 11 positions agree with TRBD2. Germline CDR1 reads SEHNR; CDR2 reads FQNEAQ (reference sequence). V gave up 5 bases and J gave up 3 bases; unmatched junction bases: 6. The CDR3 runs 15 residues. The DNA for the CDR3 is TGTGCCAGCAGCCCGGGACTAGCGGAGCTCTACGAGCAGTACTTC. Translated: CASSPGLAELYEQYF.

The chain joins TRBV10-2 to TRBJ2-5; unclear D gene. CDR1 and CDR2 (germline): WSHSY, SAAADI. Trimming removed 0 bases at V and 4 bases at J, with 6 bases between. This CDR3 contains 13 residues. Written as DNA, the CDR3 is TGCGCCAGCAGTGAGTCCTCATCAGAGACCCAGTACTTC. It translates to CASSESSSETQYF.

The sample holds a few counts of this clonotype. This chain joins TRBV5-1 and TRBJ1-2, with D unclear. The CDR3 is made up of 14 amino acids. Trimming took off 0 bases at V and 6 bases at J, with 12 bases between the two ends. Germline CDR1 SGHRS, CDR2 YFSETQ. As DNA, the CDR3 is TGCGCCAGCAGCTTGGAATTTGGCCCCCATGGCTACACCTTC. It is translated as CASSLEFGPHGYTF. Combining the CDR3 with reference TRBV5-1 and TRBJ1-2 gives the whole variable domain KAGVTQTPRYLIKTRGQQVTLSCSPISGHRSVSWYQQTPGQGLQFLFEYFSETQRNKGNFPGRFSGRQFSNSRSEMNVSTLELGDSALYLCASSLEFGPHGYTFGSGTRLTVV.

There are many counts of this clonotype. This chain connects TRBV6-2 or TRBV6-3 to TRBJ1-1; TRBD1 agrees at 7 bases. The CDR3 totals 16 residues. V was clipped by 2 bases and J by 3 bases; unmatched bases: 9. Per the germline V gene, CDR1 is MNHEY and CDR2 is SVGEGT. The CDR3 is CASSYSRGQFDTEAFF. The CDR3 DNA is TGTGCCAGCAGTTACAGTAGGGGACAGTTCGACACTGAAGCTTTCTTT.

The chain employs TRBV12-3 or TRBV12-4 and TRBJ2-7; D not resolved. The length of the CDR3 is 16 residues. V lost 5 bases, J lost 6 bases, and 23 bases lay in between. The CDR3 sequence: CASSHPADPHPLEQYF. The CDR3 DNA follows: TGTGCCAGCAGTCACCCGGCGGACCCCCATCCCCTCGAGCAGTACTTC.

The chain combines TRBV4-1 with TRBJ2-1; no clear D gene. CDR3 length equals 13 residues. Trimming removed 1 base from V and 4 bases from J, with 5 bases in between. The V gene's germline CDR1 is MGHRA and CDR2 YSYEKL. The CDR3 reads CASSQVLYNEQFF. CDR3 DNA: TGCGCCAGCAGCCAAGTCTTATACAATGAGCAGTTCTTC.

This clonotype appeared a few times. The V gene is TRBV9, the J gene TRBJ2-5; D is uncertain. Trimming removed 3 bases from V and 1 base from J, with 7 bases in between. The germline CDR1 and CDR2 sequences are SGDLS and YYNGEE. The CDR3 extends over 13 amino acids. CDR3: CASSASGQETQYF. The CDR3 bases are TGTGCCAGCAGCGCCTCGGGCCAAGAGACCCAGTACTTC.

The chain couples TRBV14 to TRBJ2-2; 11 nucleotides agree with TRBD1. In germline, CDR1 is SGHDN, CDR2 FVKESK. With 3 bases clipped from V and 7 bases from J, the junction kept 7 bases outside the gene matches. The CDR3 covers 16 residues. CDR3 residues: CASSHSDRGLVGELFF. CDR3 coding DNA: TGTGCCAGCAGCCATTCGGACAGGGGGCTCGTCGGGGAGCTGTTTTTT.

CDR3 sequence: CASSLWGTGGNEQFF. CDR3 bases: TGTGCCAGCAGCTTATGGGGGACAGGGGGCAATGAGCAGTTCTTC. This chain joins TRBV7-3 and TRBJ2-1, with 11 bases fitting TRBD1. CDR1 and CDR2 (germline): SGHTA, FQGTGA. The CDR3 totals 15 residues. The V segment lost 2 bases and the J segment 6 bases; nucleotides outside the gene matches: 3.

This clonotype was recorded at least ten times. The J gene is TRBJ1-6, the V gene TRBV4-2; the match to TRBD1 covers 10 bases. Germline CDR1 reads LGHNA; CDR2 reads YNFKEQ. CDR3 length: 17 residues. V was pared by 1 base and J by 2 bases, with 2 bases of the junction left unmatched. The CDR3 DNA follows: TGTGCCAGCAGCCAAGGGGACAGGGGACCCTATAATTCACCCCTCCACTTT. Translated, it gives CASSQGDRGPYNSPLHF.

The gene calls are TRBV11-2 and TRBJ2-3; 13 bases are shared with TRBD2. Germline V gene data show CDR1 as SGHAT and CDR2 as FQNNGV. This CDR3 is 16 amino acids long. Trimming cost V 5 bases and J 4 bases; bases outside gene matches: 6. DNA of the CDR3: TGTGCCAGCAGCACTAGCGGGGGGGCCTACGCAGATACGCAGTATTTT. Its translation is CASSTSGGAYADTQYF.

This clonotype has ten or more counts. The chain employs TRBV7-8 and TRBJ2-7, with TRBD2 identical over 7 bases. The germline V gene encodes CDR1 SGHVS and CDR2 FQNEAQ. Germline trimming cut 5 bases from V and 2 bases from J; bases unmatched to any gene: 6. The CDR3 length is 14 residues. The CDR3 nucleotides read TGTGCCAGCAGCACGACTAGCCAAACCTACGAGCAGTACTTC. Protein product: CASSTTSQTYEQYF.

In this sample, this clonotype turned up a few times. The J gene is TRBJ1-3, the V gene TRBV12-3 or TRBV12-4; D gene ambiguous. CDR3 length: 10 residues. Deletions cut 8 bases from V and 4 bases from J, with 3 bases between. CDR3 residues: CASGGNTIYF. The CDR3 DNA reads TGTGCCAGCGGAGGAAACACCATATATTTT.

V is TRBV28 and J is TRBJ1-1; no reliable D call. Germline CDR1 MDHEN, CDR2 SYDVKM. Trimming pared 6 bases from V and 1 base from J, leaving 12 bases between. The CDR3 covers 14 residues. CDR3 bases: TGTGCCAGCAGACCACATTACAGGAACACTGAAGCTTTCTTT. Translation: CASRPHYRNTEAFF.

In its sample, this clonotype was seen a few times. The chain combines TRBV3-1 with TRBJ2-2, with 10 bases aligning to TRBD2. The CDR3 covers 19 residues. Germline loops: CDR1 LGHDT, CDR2 YNNKEL (reference sequence). The junction had 13 bases not matched to a gene; V was cut back by 3 bases and J by 3 bases. The CDR3 coding sequence is TGTGCCAGCAGCCAGCAGGGGACTACCCTAGCGGGAGACACCGGGGAGCTGTTTTTT. This gives the protein CASSQQGTTLAGDTGELFF.

This clonotype was detected only a few times. The chain is built from TRBV24-1 and TRBJ2-5; the D gene is possibly TRBD1 (5 bases). Trimming took 4 bases from V and 4 from J, leaving 9 bases between them. Germline values: CDR1 KGHDR, CDR2 SFDVKD. This CDR3 has 13 residues. This CDR3 reads CATSETGGETQYF. CDR3 nucleotides: TGTGCCACCAGTGAAACAGGCGGAGAGACCCAGTACTTC.

The rearrangement uses TRBV2 and TRBJ2-1, with D unresolved. The CDR3 is made up of 16 amino acids. CDR1 and CDR2 (germline): SNHLY, FYNNEI. Deletions cut 6 bases from V and 0 bases from J, with 15 bases between. The CDR3 spells CASSRLRSGSYNEQFF. The CDR3 region has the DNA TGTGCCAGCAGCCGATTAAGGTCGGGCTCCTACAATGAGCAGTTCTTC.

This chain connects TRBV20-1 to TRBJ1-6; perhaps TRBD1 as D (6 bases). Deletions cut 3 bases from V and 0 bases from J, with 6 bases between. This CDR3 has 14 amino acids. CDR1 and CDR2 from the germline V gene are DFQATT and SNEGSKA (reference sequence). The CDR3 loop reads CSARDSSYNSPLHF. The CDR3 coding sequence is TGCAGTGCTAGGGACAGCTCCTATAATTCACCCCTCCACTTT.

V gene TRBV7-2 combines with J gene TRBJ1-2; a weak D match, TRBD1 (5 bases). V lost 3 bases to trimming and J lost 14 bases, with 22 bases between them. Germline V gives CDR1 SGHTA, CDR2 FQGNSA. The CDR3 totals 14 residues. DNA for the CDR3: TGTGCCAGCAGCTTGACCGGGACCCCCACCACGGAGACCTTC. The encoded protein is CASSLTGTPTTETF.

This clonotype has a handful of counts. The rearrangement uses TRBV6-5 and TRBJ2-1, with TRBD2 identical over 11 bases. The germline V gene encodes CDR1 MNHEY and CDR2 SVGAGI. J lost 8 bases, V lost 0 bases, and 6 bases had no gene match. The length of the CDR3 is 16 residues. The CDR3 sequence is CASSYSRLAGGYEQFF. For the CDR3, the DNA is TGTGCCAGCAGTTACTCAAGGCTAGCGGGGGGATATGAGCAGTTCTTC.

The rearrangement joins TRBV20-1 to TRBJ2-1; the D is unclear. Per the germline V gene, CDR1 is DFQATT and CDR2 is SNEGSKA (reference sequence). There are 11 residues in the CDR3. Trimming removed 2 bases from V and 8 bases from J, with 7 bases in between. The CDR3 DNA reads as TGCAGTGCTAGATTAACTGATGAGCAGTTCTTC. Residues: CSARLTDEQFF.

This clonotype appeared a few times. The gene calls are TRBV29-1 and TRBJ2-1; D remains unclear. CDR3 length: 11 amino acids. Germline CDR1 reads SQVTM; CDR2 reads ANQGSEA. With 5 bases removed from V and 7 bases from J, the gap between germline ends came to 9 bases. The CDR3 nucleotides read TGCAGCGTTAGGCAGCTAAATGAGCAGTTCTTC. It is translated as CSVRQLNEQFF.

This chain links TRBV5-1 with TRBJ2-6; tentatively, D is TRBD2 (6 bases). The length of the CDR3 is 19 residues. Germline values: CDR1 SGHRS, CDR2 YFSETQ. Trimming shortened V by 2 bases and J by 0 bases, and 18 bases separated the two germline ends. This CDR3 is CASSLNRDSLISGANVLTF. CDR3 DNA: TGCGCCAGCAGCTTAAACCGGGACTCTTTGATCTCTGGGGCCAACGTCCTGACTTTC.